This T cell receptor beta chain stems from a study of blood T cell repertoires in COVID-19. Study details: Researchers got acute and convalescent COVID-19 samples from the United States, Italy and Spain. T cells, B-cell-depleted T cells, or PBMCs provided the cDNA or gDNA that served as material.

In the original processing: Using reference gene primer amplification, nucleated cell counts were estimated. Repertoires were generated with immunoSEQ multiplex PCR, while TCRdb's copy carries only in-frame clones and drops some. V and J calls and clone size follow that table, whereas D and trimming were derived from the DNA. The repertoire holds a few hundred thousand clones, with around 88% as singletons. The receptor was isolated from a woman in her forties or fifties with acute or convalescent COVID-19. The material sequenced was peripheral blood.

In nucleotides, the CDR3 is TGCAGCGTTTTCCGATTAGCGGGGAGCACAGATACGCAGTATTTT. It codes for CSVFRLAGSTDTQYF. The chain has TRBV29-1 and TRBJ2-3; TRBD2 matches at 8 bases. Trimming removed 5 bases from V and 0 bases from J; junction bases left unmatched: 7. The germline V gene has CDR1 SQVTM and CDR2 ANQGSEA. This CDR3 is 15 amino acids long.